These 11 T cell receptor beta chains originate from one sample sequenced in a study of blood T cell repertoires in COVID-19. Profiled with immunoSEQ multiplex PCR; TCRdb holds only in-frame clones, not every one. The repertoire includes about 200,000 clones, 84% of them detected once, and about 8.9% sits in the top ten. Sequencing was done on a sample of peripheral blood. The receptors come from a man aged 45-60 years with active or convalescent COVID-19.

This chain uses TRBV24-1 with TRBJ2-7; TRBD1 is a possible D gene (6 bases). Germline V CDR1 and CDR2: KGHDR, SFDVKD. The CDR3 consists of 16 residues. V dropped 9 bases and J dropped 0 bases, with 20 bases sitting between them. The CDR3 reads CATLAKGQGHSYEQYF. CDR3 in DNA: TGTGCCACCCTTGCCAAGGGGCAGGGGCACTCCTACGAGCAGTACTTC.

This clone was counted once. The chain uses TRBV28 and TRBJ2-1; D not resolved. The CDR3 has 14 amino acids. CDR1 is MDHEN and CDR2 is SYDVKM in the germline V gene. The V gene lost 3 bases and the J gene lost 1 base, with 7 bases spanning the gap. The CDR3 sequence is CASSFRVSYNEQFF. DNA for the CDR3: TGTGCCAGCAGTTTTCGGGTATCCTACAATGAGCAGTTCTTC.

The chain recombines TRBV7-2 with TRBJ1-1, with 7 positions matching TRBD1. The CDR3 contains 15 residues. CDR1 is SGHTA, CDR2 FQGNSA, per germline. V shed 2 bases and J 1 base; nucleotides not matched to a gene: 4. CDR3 DNA sequence: TGTGCCAGCAGCTTATACCGGACAGGGAACACTGAAGCTTTCTTT. Translated: CASSLYRTGNTEAFF.

The chain couples TRBV4-1 to TRBJ1-2; D possibly corresponds to TRBD1 (6 bases). Trimming stripped 0 bases from V and 1 base from J, with 9 bases between. The CDR3 is 15 amino acids. Germline V gene lookup returns CDR1 MGHRA and CDR2 YSYEKL. The CDR3 nucleotides read TGCGCCAGCAGCCAAGAACAGGGTCGTAACTATGGCTACACCTTC. Its translation: CASSQEQGRNYGYTF.

J is TRBJ1-1 and V is TRBV12-3 or TRBV12-4; maybe TRBD1 (5 bases). V lost 7 bases and J lost 4, with 13 bases in between. The CDR3 sequence is 13 residues long. The CDR3 bases are TGTGCCAGCATCGAAGGGGTTTCCACTGAAGCTTTCTTT. This codes for CASIEGVSTEAFF.

The chain is built from TRBV18 and TRBJ2-7; 10 positions match TRBD2. The germline gives CDR1 KGHSH, CDR2 LQKENI. The junction had 12 bases not matched to a gene; V was cut back by 3 bases and J by 4 bases. CDR3 size: 17 residues. The CDR3 region has the DNA TGTGCCAGCTCACCCCACCCAGGAGCGGGAGGGGGGTACGAGCAGTACTTC. Protein product: CASSPHPGAGGGYEQYF.

This chain links TRBV2 with TRBJ2-5; D gene uncertain. CDR1 is SNHLY and CDR2 is FYNNEI in the germline V gene. The CDR3 totals 14 residues. With 3 bases removed from V and 2 bases from J, the gap between germline ends came to 10 bases. This chain's CDR3 is CASSDLGLQETQYF. In DNA, the CDR3 is TGTGCCAGCAGTGACCTGGGCTTACAAGAGACCCAGTACTTC.

By sample share, this clone is medium-sized (0.01 to 0.1%). This sample also contains other DNA sequences that code for the same CDR3. The chain couples TRBV7-2 to TRBJ2-2, with a weak D call TRBD1 (5 bases). Between the trimmed V and J ends, which lost 0 bases and 6 bases, there was a span of 8 bases. The CDR3 contains 14 residues. Per germline, CDR1 SGHTA and CDR2 FQGNSA. DNA for the CDR3: TGTGCCAGCAGCTTAGCGGCAGGGCCCGGGGAGCTGTTTTTT. Amino acid sequence: CASSLAAGPGELFF.

The chain uses TRBV10-2 and TRBJ2-1; TRBD2 matches at 10 bases. Germline V gene data show CDR1 as WSHSY and CDR2 as SAAADI. This CDR3 is 16 amino acids long. Losses at the gene ends were 0 bases for V and 7 bases for J; bases not matched to a gene: 6. CDR3 sequence (DNA): TGCGCCAGCAGTGAGTCGGGTAGCGGGAGGTGGAATGAGCAGTTCTTC. Its translation: CASSESGSGRWNEQFF.

The gene calls are TRBV5-6 and TRBJ2-1; TRBD2 matches 7 bases. V gave up 1 base and J gave up 7 bases; unmatched junction bases: 11. This CDR3 has 16 amino acids. The germline CDR1 and CDR2 sequences are SGHDT and YYEEEE. CDR3 amino acids: CASSLSAGVKRNEQFF. As DNA, the CDR3 is TGTGCCAGCAGCTTGAGCGCGGGAGTAAAAAGGAATGAGCAGTTCTTC. The whole variable domain, remainder taken from reference TRBV5-6 and TRBJ2-1, is DAGVTQSPTHLIKTRGQQVTLRCSPKSGHDTVSWYQQALGQGPQFIFQYYEEEERQRGNFPDRFSGHQFPNYSSELNVNALLLGDSALYLCASSLSAGVKRNEQFFGPGTRLTVL.

The chain combines TRBV5-1 with TRBJ2-1; unclear D gene. Germline loops: CDR1 SGHRS, CDR2 YFSETQ. The CDR3 length is 15 residues. The ends were cut back, 0 bases at V and 4 bases at J, with 11 bases in the middle. The CDR3: CASSLAPNEYNEQFF. DNA for the CDR3: TGCGCCAGCAGCTTGGCCCCTAATGAGTACAATGAGCAGTTCTTC. The whole variable domain, filled in from reference TRBV5-1 and TRBJ2-1, reads KAGVTQTPRYLIKTRGQQVTLSCSPISGHRSVSWYQQTPGQGLQFLFEYFSETQRNKGNFPGRFSGRQFSNSRSEMNVSTLELGDSALYLCASSLAPNEYNEQFFGPGTRLTVL.